Shown below are 18 T cell receptor beta chains from a single sample sequenced in a study of T cell responses to AZD1222 COVID-19 vaccine. Assay: immunoSEQ multiplex PCR; the TCRdb copy retains only in-frame clones and omits some. The sample includes fewer than 150,000 clones, 70% to 90% seen only once; the top ten take about 9.5%. Source: peripheral blood, taken 28 days after the second AZD1222 dose. Receptors were obtained from an adult who received the AZD1222 COVID-19 vaccine.

The chain joins TRBV5-6 to TRBJ2-7; 8 bases match TRBD2. The germline CDR1 and CDR2 sequences are SGHDT and YYEEEE. V was clipped by 5 bases and J by 4 bases; unmatched bases: 17. The CDR3 spans 17 residues. In nucleotides, the CDR3 is TGTGCCAGCAGTTCTACTAAGCGGGGGAGCCTTTTTTACGAGCAGTACTTC. Translating it yields CASSSTKRGSLFYEQYF. Full variable domain (rest looked up from reference TRBV5-6 and TRBJ2-7): DAGVTQSPTHLIKTRGQQVTLRCSPKSGHDTVSWYQQALGQGPQFIFQYYEEEERQRGNFPDRFSGHQFPNYSSELNVNALLLGDSALYLCASSSTKRGSLFYEQYFGPGTRLTVT.

The chain uses TRBV18 and TRBJ1-5; 9 nucleotides line up with TRBD1. This CDR3 has 15 residues. Germline CDR1 is KGHSH and CDR2 is LQKENI. V was clipped by 1 base and J by 11 bases; unmatched bases: 9. The DNA for the CDR3 is TGTGCCAGCTCACCACGATCCGGACAGGGGTCCACCCAGCATTTT. It encodes CASSPRSGQGSTQHF.

This chain links TRBV29-1 with TRBJ2-2; TRBD2 matches at 11 bases. The V gene's germline CDR1 is SQVTM and CDR2 ANQGSEA. The CDR3 runs to 16 residues. Trimming at V came to 7 bases and at J to 1 base, leaving 8 bases not matched to a gene. The CDR3 nucleotides are TGCAGCGCCGGCTCCGGGACTAGCGGGAACACCGGGGAGCTGTTTTTT. Its translation: CSAGSGTSGNTGELFF.

The chain combines TRBV18 with TRBJ2-7; 12 bases are shared with TRBD2. J gave up 3 bases and V 3 bases, and 6 bases lay outside the gene matches. Germline V gene lookup returns CDR1 KGHSH and CDR2 LQKENI. This CDR3 contains 16 residues. The CDR3 loop is CASSPQETSGSYEQYF. CDR3 nucleotides: TGTGCCAGCTCACCTCAAGAGACTAGCGGGAGCTACGAGCAGTACTTC.

This sequence joins TRBV6-5 and TRBJ1-5, with 8 bases lining up with TRBD1. Germline values: CDR1 MNHEY, CDR2 SVGAGI. The CDR3 sequence is 15 residues long. V gave up 7 bases and J gave up 7 bases; unmatched junction bases: 12. The CDR3 DNA is TGTGCCAGCACCGCGCACGGACAGGGTATCCAGCCCCAGCATTTT. Protein product: CASTAHGQGIQPQHF.

The chain uses TRBV12-3 or TRBV12-4 and TRBJ2-6, with D unclear. The CDR3 length is 13 residues. V was clipped by 8 bases and J by 1 base, with 6 bases between them. CDR3 amino acids: CASASSGANVLTF. As DNA, the CDR3 is TGTGCCAGCGCCTCTTCTGGGGCCAACGTCCTGACTTTC.

The V call is TRBV2, the J call TRBJ2-5; 9 bases are shared with TRBD2. V shed 4 bases and J 5 bases; nucleotides not matched to a gene: 8. In germline, CDR1 is SNHLY, CDR2 FYNNEI. This CDR3 has 15 residues. The CDR3 DNA is TGTGCCAGCAGTGGATGGCGGGAGGGCCCGGAGACCCAGTACTTC. It specifies CASSGWREGPETQYF.

This chain joins TRBV5-5 and TRBJ1-5; no clear D. Germline assignment: CDR1 SGHKS and CDR2 YYEKEE (reference sequence). The CDR3 sequence is 15 residues long. V lost 2 bases and J lost 0, with 9 bases in between. The CDR3 DNA follows: TGTGCCAGCAGCTTAAGACGGGATAGCAATCAGCCCCAGCATTTT. As protein: CASSLRRDSNQPQHF.

V gene TRBV19 combines with J gene TRBJ2-7; 12 bases match TRBD2. With 3 bases clipped from V and 4 bases from J, the junction kept 4 bases outside the gene matches. Germline CDR1 reads LNHDA; CDR2 reads SQIVND (reference sequence). CDR3 length: 15 residues. CDR3 loop: CASSITSGGLYEQYF. CDR3 nucleotides: TGTGCCAGTAGTATTACTAGCGGGGGGCTGTACGAGCAGTACTTC.

This clone was seen just once. The chain recombines TRBV3-1 (or the pseudogene TRBV3-2) with TRBJ2-2; 9 nucleotides align to TRBD1. The V gene's germline CDR1 is LGHDT and CDR2 YNNKEL (reference sequence). Trimming cost V 4 bases and J 0 bases; bases outside gene matches: 0. The CDR3 is made up of 15 amino acids. The CDR3 is CASSRQGANTGELFF. The DNA for the CDR3 is TGTGCCAGCAGCCGACAGGGGGCGAACACCGGGGAGCTGTTTTTT.

The V gene is TRBV27, the J gene TRBJ2-1; possibly TRBD1 for D (6 bases). The CDR3 covers 17 residues. V dropped 3 bases and J dropped 9 bases, with 24 bases sitting between them. Germline CDR1 is MNHEY and CDR2 is SMNVEV (reference sequence). The CDR3, as DNA: TGTGCCAGCAGTTTTTATGCGGCGCGAGGGGGTATAGGTGAGCAGTTCTTC. The encoded protein is CASSFYAARGGIGEQFF.

V gene TRBV30 combines with J gene TRBJ1-2; TRBD1 is a possible D gene (5 bases). The germline V and J ends were trimmed by 5 bases and 4 bases, with 23 bases remaining between them. This CDR3 region has 16 residues. CDR1 is GTSNPN and CDR2 is SVGIG in the germline V gene (reference sequence). The CDR3 nucleotides read TGTGCCTGGCCCGAACCGGGACCAAGGGTACCCTATGGCTACACCTTC. Translation: CAWPEPGPRVPYGYTF.

A note on this clone: An end of the junction differs from the germline gene, which may be a read error. The chain joins TRBV7-2 to TRBJ2-2; 12 bases map to TRBD1. Germline V lookup: CDR1 SGHTA, CDR2 FQGNSA. The CDR3 extends over 17 amino acids. Here the CDR3 DNA reads TGTGCCAGCAGCCCCCGATGGGGGACAGGGGGCACCGGAGAGCTGTTTTTT. This sequence encodes CASSPRWGTGGTGELFF.

The chain has TRBV6-4 and TRBJ1-2; possibly TRBD1 for D (6 bases). V gave up 3 bases and J gave up 8 bases, with 10 bases separating them. The CDR3 is 12 amino acids. Germline V gene sequence: CDR1 MRHNA, CDR2 SNTAGT. CDR3 protein: CASSEGAHGYTF. The CDR3 DNA reads TGTGCCAGCAGTGAGGGGGCGCACGGCTACACCTTC.

V usage is TRBV18 and J usage is TRBJ1-2; possible D gene TRBD1, 6 bases. The germline V gene has CDR1 KGHSH and CDR2 LQKENI. The length of the CDR3 is 15 residues. The V end lost 6 bases, the J end lost 4 bases, and 18 bases lay between the germline ends. CDR3 in amino acids: CASSPVQGMIYGYTF. The CDR3 region has the DNA TGTGCCAGCTCCCCGGTGCAGGGGATGATCTATGGCTACACCTTC.

This chain uses TRBV24-1 with TRBJ1-2; 10 nucleotides line up with TRBD1. V lost 3 bases and J lost 4; bases outside the gene matches: 7. CDR1 and CDR2 (germline): KGHDR, SFDVKD. The CDR3 runs 16 residues. This CDR3 is CATSDLTGGASYGYTF. The CDR3 nucleotides are TGTGCCACCAGTGATCTGACAGGGGGCGCGAGCTATGGCTACACCTTC.

CDR3 in amino acids: CATLGGTDTQYF. The CDR3 nucleotides read TGTGCCACCCTAGGGGGCACAGATACGCAGTATTTT. The chain is built from TRBV10-3 and TRBJ2-3; D possibly corresponds to TRBD1 (5 bases). V dropped 10 bases and J dropped 1 base, with 9 bases sitting between them. Germline CDR1 and CDR2: ENHRY and SYGVKD. This CDR3 is 12 amino acids long.

V and J are TRBV12-3 or TRBV12-4 and TRBJ1-1; D gene ambiguous. The germline V and J ends were trimmed by 5 bases and 7 bases, with 14 bases remaining between them. The CDR3 has 13 residues. CDR3 nucleotide sequence: TGTGCCAGCAGTCCCTCCGGGAGAAGTGAAGCTTTCTTT. As protein: CASSPSGRSEAFF.